This T cell receptor beta chain was identified in a study of shared clonotypes between healthy human individuals. Findings and limits, study-wide: Between a few donors, naive CD4 clonotypes were shared at a level of roughly 5.5%. Estimated richness was generally greater in naive than memory subsets. Clonotypes shared by all four donors outscored non-shared clonotypes in generation probability.

This clone came up once. Antigen: not known. Trimming took 6 bases from V and 2 from J, leaving 11 bases between them. In germline, CDR1 is ENHRY, CDR2 SYGVKD. The CDR3 contains 14 residues. Generated by immunoSEQ multiplex PCR, the TCRdb table keeps only in-frame clones and is missing some. The data show fewer than 350,000 clones, with 87% seen just once and 15% to 20% held by the top ten. The receptor comes from a man younger than 30 in good health. Specimen: memory CD8+ T cells sorted from blood. Described subset: CD45RO+ cells pooled with CCR7-negative TemRA cells. The chain links TRBV10-3 to TRBJ2-1, with D uncertain. In DNA, the CDR3 is TGTGCCATCAGCTGGGTAGGAGCCTACAATGAGCAGTTCTTC. Protein: CAISWVGAYNEQFF.